This entry lists 23 T cell receptor beta chains sequenced from one sample in a study of blood T cell repertoires in COVID-19. Sequencing used immunoSEQ multiplex PCR; TCRdb keeps in-frame clones, though not all of them. The sample has roughly 120,000 clones; over 80% are singletons. The material sequenced was peripheral blood. The source is a woman aged 60-75 years with acute or convalescent COVID-19.

This chain connects TRBV10-3 to TRBJ2-7; 7 positions agree with TRBD2. J was trimmed by 2 bases and V by 8 bases; bases with no gene match: 3. Germline CDR1 reads ENHRY; CDR2 reads SYGVKD. The CDR3 runs 12 residues. Here the CDR3 DNA reads TGTGCCATCGGTGGGAGGGCCTACGAGCAGTACTTC. Translating gives CAIGGRAYEQYF.

V and J are TRBV3-1 (or the pseudogene TRBV3-2) and TRBJ2-7; 14 positions match TRBD2. Losses at the gene ends were 3 bases for V and 6 bases for J; bases not matched to a gene: 4. The CDR3 sequence is 15 residues long. Germline CDR1 LGHDT, CDR2 YNNKEL (reference sequence). The CDR3 coding sequence is TGTGCCAGCAGCCAGACTAGCGGGAGGGGACTCGAGCAGTACTTC. It encodes CASSQTSGRGLEQYF.

The table lists this clone with a count of one. V is TRBV3-1 (or the pseudogene TRBV3-2) and J is TRBJ2-1; TRBD1 agrees at 11 bases. CDR1 is LGHDT, CDR2 YNNKEL, per germline (reference sequence). V lost 5 bases, J lost 7 bases, and 10 bases stayed unmatched. The CDR3 spans 16 residues. CDR3 residues: CASSYPRTGGQNEQFF. For the CDR3, the DNA is TGTGCCAGCAGCTACCCCAGGACAGGGGGCCAGAATGAGCAGTTCTTC.

The chain employs TRBV29-1 and TRBJ2-1; D remains unclear. The CDR3 extends over 11 amino acids. Germline assignment: CDR1 SQVTM and CDR2 ANQGSEA. V lost 5 bases and J 12 bases, leaving 14 bases between the germline ends. This CDR3 is CSVSQASGQFF. CDR3 sequence (DNA): TGCAGCGTTTCTCAGGCCTCCGGGCAGTTCTTC.

The V call is TRBV7-8, the J call TRBJ1-1; D remains unclear. The V gene lost 3 bases and the J gene lost 3 bases, with 8 bases spanning the gap. Germline CDR1 is SGHVS and CDR2 is FQNEAQ. This CDR3 comprises 13 residues. In DNA form, the CDR3 reads TGTGCCAGCAGCTTTGGCCGGGACACTGAAGCTTTCTTT. Translating it yields CASSFGRDTEAFF.

The chain is built from TRBV30 and TRBJ1-2; 7 nucleotides line up with TRBD1. CDR1 and CDR2 from the germline V gene are GTSNPN and SVGIG (reference sequence). V lost 4 bases to trimming and J lost 6 bases; unmatched junction nucleotides: 8. CDR3 size: 13 residues. CDR3 sequence reads: CAWTEGAGDGYTF. The CDR3 DNA is TGTGCCTGGACCGAGGGGGCGGGCGATGGCTACACCTTC.

This clone was found a few times. The V gene is TRBV30, the J gene TRBJ1-1, with D tentatively TRBD1 (5 bases). CDR3 length: 11 amino acids. Trimming removed 3 bases at V and 8 bases at J, with 10 bases between. Germline-derived CDR1 and CDR2 are GTSNPN and SVGIG (reference sequence). The DNA of the CDR3 is TGTGCCTGGAGCCCTTGGGGCGAAGCTTTCTTT. It translates to CAWSPWGEAFF. The full variable domain, rest sourced from reference TRBV30 and TRBJ1-1, is SQTIHQWPATLVQPVGSPLSLECTVEGTSNPNLYWYRQAAGRGLQLLFYSVGIGQISSEVPQNLSASRPQDRQFILSSKKLLLSDSGFYLCAWSPWGEAFFGQGTRLTVV.

This rearrangement joins TRBV28 to TRBJ1-1, with no clear D. Germline CDR1 and CDR2: MDHEN and SYDVKM. Trimming took off 5 bases at V and 4 bases at J, with 14 bases between the two ends. This CDR3 region has 14 residues. The CDR3 region is CASSLSGRSTEAFF. CDR3 bases: TGTGCCAGCAGTCTCTCGGGGAGGAGCACTGAAGCTTTCTTT.

The chain links TRBV6-2 or TRBV6-3 to TRBJ1-2; D might be TRBD1 (6 bases). This CDR3 has 14 amino acids. V lost 4 bases and J lost 3, with 12 bases in between. Germline V gene data show CDR1 as MNHEY and CDR2 as SVGEGT. In DNA, the CDR3 is TGTGCCAGCAGTTGGTTACAGGGACACTATGGCTACACCTTC. Its protein product is CASSWLQGHYGYTF.

The CDR3 DNA reads TGCGCCAGCAGCTTGGGGCGGGAGAACACTGAAGCTTTCTTT. This gives the protein CASSLGRENTEAFF. The chain links TRBV5-1 to TRBJ1-1; D is unclear. V lost 0 bases, J lost 1 base, and 7 bases lay in between. CDR3 length equals 14 residues. Germline CDR1 is SGHRS and CDR2 is YFSETQ.

The V and J genes are TRBV20-1 and TRBJ1-2; possibly TRBD1 for D (5 bases). Trimming removed 6 bases from V and 7 bases from J, with 12 bases in between. CDR3 length: 11 residues. The germline V gene has CDR1 DFQATT and CDR2 SNEGSKA (reference sequence). CDR3 region: CSAGHPSGYTF. The DNA for the CDR3 is TGCAGTGCCGGACATCCAAGTGGCTACACCTTC.

The chain links TRBV18 to TRBJ2-1; 16 nucleotides agree with TRBD2. This CDR3 is 18 amino acids long. Germline V lookup: CDR1 KGHSH, CDR2 LQKENI. Trimming cost V 3 bases and J 2 bases; bases outside gene matches: 4. CDR3 in DNA: TGTGCCAGCTCACCGCCGGGACTAGCGGGAGGGCCCTACAATGAGCAGTTCTTC. Translated: CASSPPGLAGGPYNEQFF.

The V call is TRBV14, the J call TRBJ2-7, with 7 bases aligning to TRBD1. CDR3 length: 13 residues. V trimming: 4 bases; J trimming: 3 bases; junction bases outside the gene matches: 3. From germline, CDR1 is SGHDN and CDR2 FVKESK. In nucleotides, the CDR3 is TGTGCCAGCAGCCGGGGACAGCTCTACGAGCAGTACTTC. Protein: CASSRGQLYEQYF.

The chain has TRBV18 and TRBJ2-7, with no clear D. This CDR3 contains 15 residues. The ends were cut back, 0 bases at V and 0 bases at J, with 9 bases in the middle. Germline CDR1 reads KGHSH; CDR2 reads LQKENI. The CDR3 nucleotides are TGTGCCAGCTCACCACCCCGCCCGGGCTCCTACGAGCAGTACTTC. Amino acid sequence: CASSPPRPGSYEQYF.

The chain uses TRBV21-1 and TRBJ1-6. TRBV21-1 is a pseudogene segment. The CDR3 contains 13 residues. CDR3 bases: TGTGCCAGCAGCAAGGAGGGTAATTCACCCCTCCACTTT. Translating gives CASSKEGNSPLHF.

This sequence joins TRBV28 and TRBJ2-3, with TRBD2 identical over 9 bases. This CDR3 region has 15 residues. From germline, CDR1 is MDHEN and CDR2 SYDVKM. Trimming took 3 bases from V and 2 from J; bases not matched to a gene: 3. The CDR3: CASSLAGGHTDTQYF. The DNA for the CDR3 is TGTGCCAGCAGTTTGGCGGGAGGGCACACAGATACGCAGTATTTT.

The chain is built from TRBV28 and TRBJ2-5; D gene unclear. Per the germline V gene, CDR1 is MDHEN and CDR2 is SYDVKM. V lost 6 bases and J 5 bases, leaving 13 bases between the germline ends. The CDR3 runs to 13 residues. CDR3 sequence reads: CASRPQRGETQYF. Written as DNA, the CDR3 is TGTGCCAGCAGACCTCAGCGTGGGGAGACCCAGTACTTC.

The J gene is TRBJ2-1, the V gene TRBV12-5, with D maybe TRBD2 (5 bases). V lost 5 bases and J 9 bases, leaving 11 bases between the germline ends. Looked up from germline, CDR1 is LGHNT and CDR2 is FRNRAP. This CDR3 is built from 12 residues. CDR3 residues: CASGPARGEQFF. The CDR3 nucleotides read TGTGCTAGTGGTCCCGCTCGGGGTGAGCAGTTCTTC.

This chain connects TRBV11-2 to TRBJ2-3; the match to TRBD2 covers 12 bases. The CDR3 is 17 residues long. CDR1 SGHAT and CDR2 FQNNGV come from the germline V gene. The trim removed 5 bases at V and 4 bases at J, leaving 10 bases unmatched. CDR3 amino acids: CASSTRTSGTVADTQYF. The CDR3 DNA reads TGTGCCAGCAGCACCCGGACTAGCGGGACGGTGGCAGATACGCAGTATTTT.

The chain links TRBV19 to TRBJ1-2, with D unclear. Trimming left V 9 bases short and J 5 bases short, with 22 bases between. Germline V gives CDR1 LNHDA, CDR2 SQIVND (reference sequence). The CDR3 totals 15 residues. The CDR3 nucleotides are TGTGCCAGCGGGATGGCAGTTATAAGCGCTTATGGCTACACCTTC. Its protein product is CASGMAVISAYGYTF. Full variable domain (remainder filled in from reference TRBV19 and TRBJ1-2): DGGITQSPKYLFRKEGQNVTLSCEQNLNHDAMYWYRQDPGQGLRLIYYSQIVNDFQKGDIAEGYSVSREKKESFPLTVTSAQKNPTAFYLCASGMAVISAYGYTFGSGTRLTVV.

This chain connects TRBV30 to TRBJ1-1, with TRBD1 identical over 9 bases. Germline assignment: CDR1 GTSNPN and CDR2 SVGIG (reference sequence). V dropped 4 bases and J dropped 3; count of bases not matched to a gene: 6. This CDR3 spans 14 amino acids. CDR3 bases: TGTGCCTGGACCCGGGACAGGGTGGACACTGAAGCTTTCTTT. Its protein product is CAWTRDRVDTEAFF.

The chain couples TRBV5-1 to TRBJ2-2; D gene ambiguous. Germline CDR1 is SGHRS and CDR2 is YFSETQ. The ends were cut back, 4 bases at V and 1 base at J, with 5 bases in the middle. The length of the CDR3 is 13 residues. In DNA form, the CDR3 reads TGCGCCAGCAGCGGTAGGAACACCGGGGAGCTGTTTTTT. This sequence encodes CASSGRNTGELFF.

CDR3 sequence reads: CASSETGYLNSPLHF. CDR3 sequence (DNA): TGTGCCAGCAGCGAGACAGGATATTTAAATTCACCCCTCCACTTT. V usage is TRBV9 and J usage is TRBJ1-6; a possible D gene is TRBD1 (6 bases). The germline V gene has CDR1 SGDLS and CDR2 YYNGEE. The V and J ends lost 3 bases and 7 bases respectively, with 14 bases between them. This CDR3 has 15 residues.